This TCR beta chain comes out of a study of T and B cells in COVID-19 patients. Study overall: Critical illness requiring mechanical ventilation or extracorporeal membrane oxygenation affected three fifths of the roughly 20 active-infection patients.

TRB rearrangements were amplified by multiplex PCR with BIOMED2 TRB-A/B primers. TCRdb called the multiplex PCR reads again in MiXCR, with one record for every CDR3 protein. The sample includes under 8,500 distinct CDR3 sequences, approximately 33% seen only once; the top ten take roughly a quarter. V was pared by 4 bases and J by 0 bases, with 11 bases between. Germline V gene sequence: CDR1 LNHDA, CDR2 SQIVND (reference sequence). The length of the CDR3 is 15 residues. Blood genomic DNA input for TRB amplification was about 240-550 ng. The receptor was derived from a human donor who had recovered from COVID-19. The sample consisted of blood. The chain links TRBV19 to TRBJ2-3; D call uncertain. CDR3 region: CASSSRNTSTDTQYF. The CDR3 DNA sequence: TGTGCCAGTAGTAGCAGGAACACTAGCACAGATACGCAGTATTTT. The full variable domain, rest sourced from reference TRBV19 and TRBJ2-3, is DGGITQSPKYLFRKEGQNVTLSCEQNLNHDAMYWYRQDPGQGLRLIYYSQIVNDFQKGDIAEGYSVSREKKESFPLTVTSAQKNPTAFYLCASSSRNTSTDTQYFGPGTRLTVL.